The T cell receptor (beta chain) described here comes from a study of T cell changes during pregnancy in multiple sclerosis. Method: immunoSEQ multiplex PCR; TCRdb's copy keeps in-frame clones and lacks some. The sample holds under 65,000 clones, 80% to 95% seen once. Germline CDR1 LNHDA, CDR2 SQIVND (reference sequence). V lost 0 bases and J 7 bases, leaving 10 bases between the germline ends. This CDR3 spans 14 amino acids. This TCR derives from a female donor with multiple sclerosis, enrolled in a pregnancy study. This material consisted of peripheral blood, taken in the second trimester of pregnancy. This chain joins TRBV19 and TRBJ1-5; D is perhaps TRBD1 (5 bases). The CDR3 coding sequence is TGTGCCAGTAGTATAGAGGCAGGGTGGCAGCCCCAGCATTTT. Translation: CASSIEAGWQPQHF. Variable domain in full (rest from reference TRBV19 and TRBJ1-5): DGGITQSPKYLFRKEGQNVTLSCEQNLNHDAMYWYRQDPGQGLRLIYYSQIVNDFQKGDIAEGYSVSREKKESFPLTVTSAQKNPTAFYLCASSIEAGWQPQHFGDGTRLSIL.